This TCR beta chain appears in the sequencing data of a study of T cells in Graves' hyperthyroidism and ophthalmopathy. Study observations and caveats: Through a model of 13 V-J features, ophthalmopathy was separated from stable hyperthyroidism. Expanded thyroid clonotypes (above 0.001) were mostly also found in blood.

The sample holds many counts of this clonotype. Its antigen is currently unknown. RNA transcripts served as the template for amplifying TCR beta CDR3 regions. The study used the HTBI primer set for a first-round RT-PCR of the TCR CDR3. TCRdb redid the calling of the multiplex PCR reads with MiXCR, one entry per CDR3 protein. The repertoire has more than 150,000 distinct CDR3 sequences, approximately 17% of them found once; the top ten carry around 27%. Specimen: blood. This clonotype originated in a woman aged 45-59 years with Graves' hyperthyroidism.

This CDR3 reads CASSDATGELFF. The CDR3 bases are TGTGCCAGTAGTGACGCGACCGGGGAGCTGTTTTTT. V is TRBV11-1 and J is TRBJ2-2; D gene uncertain. The CDR3 covers 12 residues. Deletions cut 9 bases from V and 5 bases from J, with 10 bases between. The germline V gene encodes CDR1 SGHAT and CDR2 FQDESV (reference sequence).